The 14 T cell receptor beta chains presented below share a single source sample, sequenced in a study of early T cells in non-severe SARS-CoV-2 infection. TCRdb reanalysed the 5' RACE reads using MiXCR and keeps one entry per CDR3 protein. The sample lists roughly 57,000 distinct CDR3 sequences; around 12% were seen once. Here the sequenced sample was whole blood, taken at baseline. Source of these receptors: an adult who was a healthcare worker with PCR-confirmed SARS-CoV-2 infection or an uninfected control (not recorded which).

V usage is TRBV7-9 and J usage is TRBJ2-2; D possibly corresponds to TRBD1 (6 bases). CDR1 SEHNR and CDR2 FQNEAQ come from the germline V gene (reference sequence). V lost 5 bases to trimming and J lost 4 bases, with 8 bases between them. CDR3 length: 13 residues. The CDR3 spells CASSQQGTGELFF. The CDR3 region has the DNA TGTGCCAGCAGCCAACAGGGCACCGGGGAGCTGTTTTTT.

J is TRBJ2-7 and V is TRBV4-3; tentatively, D is TRBD1 (5 bases). Trimming cost V 1 base and J 5 bases, with 9 bases left between them. This CDR3 is built from 13 residues. CDR1 and CDR2 (germline): LGHNA, YSLEER. The CDR3, as DNA: TGCGCCAGCAGCCAAGTGGGGCTCAACGAGCAGTACTTC. Translation: CASSQVGLNEQYF.

This clonotype has more than one count but fewer than ten. The V gene is TRBV18, the J gene TRBJ2-6; 7 positions agree with TRBD1. The germline V gene has CDR1 KGHSH and CDR2 LQKENI. V lost 1 base and J lost 4; bases outside the gene matches: 10. CDR3 length: 18 amino acids. Written as DNA, the CDR3 is TGTGCCAGCTCACCACAGGGGGCTGCCGTCAGAGGGGCCAACGTCCTGACTTTC. This translates into CASSPQGAAVRGANVLTF.

The chain uses TRBV12-3 or TRBV12-4 and TRBJ2-7, with 9 positions matching TRBD1. The trim removed 6 bases at V and 3 bases at J, leaving 6 bases unmatched. CDR3 size: 14 residues. The CDR3 coding sequence is TGTGCCAGCAGGGCCGGGACAGGGCACTACGAGCAGTACTTC. Translated: CASRAGTGHYEQYF.

This clonotype was detected a few times. The chain carries TRBV7-3 and TRBJ1-3; D unclear. V dropped 5 bases and J dropped 4 bases, with 12 bases sitting between them. Germline lookup yields CDR1 SGHTA and CDR2 FQGTGA. This CDR3 has 14 amino acids. The CDR3 region has the DNA TGTGCCAGCAGCCGTGGTGGGGTCGGAAACACCATATATTTT. Translated, it gives CASSRGGVGNTIYF.

The chain links TRBV7-2 to TRBJ2-1, with a tentative D call TRBD2 (5 bases). The CDR3 length is 18 residues. V lost 3 bases to trimming and J lost 0 bases, with 18 bases between them. Germline CDR1 reads SGHTA; CDR2 reads FQGNSA. This chain's CDR3 is CASSLASGGPSSYNEQFF. CDR3 nucleotides: TGTGCCAGCAGCTTGGCGAGCGGCGGACCCAGCTCCTACAATGAGCAGTTCTTC.

This sequence joins TRBV5-5 and TRBJ2-7; 10 bases match TRBD2. Germline CDR1 is SGHKS and CDR2 is YYEKEE (reference sequence). CDR3 length: 15 amino acids. V dropped 0 bases and J dropped 5; count of bases not matched to a gene: 5. The CDR3 nucleotides are TGTGCCAGCAGCTTGGGACTAGCGGGTTGGAACGAGCAGTACTTC. Translating it yields CASSLGLAGWNEQYF.

There are many counts of this clonotype. V and J are TRBV25-1 and TRBJ2-1; 12 bases map to TRBD2. Unmatched junction bases numbered 4, after V lost 2 bases and J lost 8 bases. Germline CDR1 reads MGHDK; CDR2 reads SYGVNS. This CDR3 spans 15 amino acids. CDR3 DNA: TGTGCCAGCAGTGAAAGACTAGCGGGAGCCTATGAGCAGTTCTTC. This codes for CASSERLAGAYEQFF.

In this sample, this clonotype turned up a few times. DNA for the CDR3: TGCGCCAGCAGCCAAGTTATTGGCGAGCAGTACTTC. Translated: CASSQVIGEQYF. The chain carries TRBV4-1 and TRBJ2-7; no clear D. This CDR3 is built from 12 residues. The V end was cut by 1 base, the J end by 6 bases, with 7 bases between. Germline V gives CDR1 MGHRA, CDR2 YSYEKL.

The chain has TRBV9 and TRBJ2-1; 8 nucleotides line up with TRBD1. With 3 bases clipped from V and 7 bases from J, the junction kept 3 bases outside the gene matches. Germline V gene data show CDR1 as SGDLS and CDR2 as YYNGEE. The CDR3 consists of 13 residues. CDR3 sequence (DNA): TGTGCCAGCAGCGCCAGGGGGCGAAATGAGCAGTTCTTC. As protein: CASSARGRNEQFF.

J is TRBJ1-6 and V is TRBV4-2, with a tentative D call TRBD1 (5 bases). Trimming removed 0 bases from V and 10 bases from J, with 16 bases in between. The germline V gene encodes CDR1 LGHNA and CDR2 YNFKEQ. The CDR3 is 16 residues long. In DNA, the CDR3 is TGTGCCAGCAGCCAAGATCCCCACGGGGGAAACTCACCCCTCCACTTT. Its translation is CASSQDPHGGNSPLHF.

This clonotype was picked up a small number of times. The chain combines TRBV12-3 or TRBV12-4 with TRBJ2-5; the D gene is possibly TRBD1 (5 bases). V lost 6 bases and J 5 bases, leaving 22 bases between the germline ends. The CDR3 has 16 amino acids. CDR3 amino acids: CASSPRIDSHAETQYF. The CDR3 DNA reads TGTGCCAGCAGCCCAAGGATAGACAGTCATGCCGAGACCCAGTACTTC.

This clonotype appeared a few times. The V call is TRBV12-3 or TRBV12-4, the J call TRBJ1-5, with TRBD1 as a possible D gene (6 bases). The CDR3 has 14 residues. Trimming shortened V by 8 bases and J by 4 bases, and 15 bases separated the two germline ends. DNA of the CDR3: TGTGCCAGCTCTCACAGGGTAGGTAATCAGCCCCAGCATTTT. Residues: CASSHRVGNQPQHF.

This clonotype has just a few counts. Here the CDR3 DNA reads TGTGCCAGCAGTTATTCTGACCAATATCAGCCCCAGCATTTT. As protein: CASSYSDQYQPQHF. This chain uses TRBV6-5 with TRBJ1-5; D unclear. V lost 3 bases and J lost 5, with 11 bases in between. Germline V gene sequence: CDR1 MNHEY, CDR2 SVGAGI. The CDR3 has 14 residues.